Each of the 2 T cell receptor beta chains below was sequenced from the same sample in a study of T cell responses to AZD1222 COVID-19 vaccine. TCRdb's copy holds only in-frame clones and misses some; the assay was immunoSEQ multiplex PCR. This sample has 150,000 to 200,000 clones, with over 75% found just once. Specimen: peripheral blood, collected on day 0 of AZD1222 vaccination. These receptors all stem from an adult in good health.

This rearrangement joins TRBV5-1 to TRBJ1-4, with D possibly being TRBD1 (5 bases). Deletions cut 4 bases from V and 8 bases from J, with 18 bases between. The germline gives CDR1 SGHRS, CDR2 YFSETQ. The CDR3 is 15 amino acids. The CDR3, as DNA: TGCGCCAGCAGCCCGGGACGGGTGGAGCGGGAAAAACTGTTTTTT. This translates into CASSPGRVEREKLFF.

The chain carries TRBV4-2 and TRBJ1-3; 7 bases line up with TRBD1. The length of the CDR3 is 14 residues. The J segment lost 9 bases and the V segment lost 6 bases, leaving 11 bases of the junction unmatched. Germline lookup yields CDR1 LGHNA and CDR2 YNFKEQ. The CDR3, as DNA: TGTGCCAGCAGGCCCCGGGACAGAGATAGCACCATATATTTT. This translates into CASRPRDRDSTIYF.